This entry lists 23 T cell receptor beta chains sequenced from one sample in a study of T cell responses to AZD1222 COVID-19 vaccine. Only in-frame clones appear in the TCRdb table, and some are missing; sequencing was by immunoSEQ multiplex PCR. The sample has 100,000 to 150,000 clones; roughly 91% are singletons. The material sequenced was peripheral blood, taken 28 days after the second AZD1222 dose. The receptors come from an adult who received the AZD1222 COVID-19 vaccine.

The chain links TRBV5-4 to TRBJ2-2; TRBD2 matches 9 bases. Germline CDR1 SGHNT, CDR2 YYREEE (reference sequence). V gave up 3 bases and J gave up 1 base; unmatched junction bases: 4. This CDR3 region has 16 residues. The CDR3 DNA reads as TGTGCCAGCAGCTATCCTAGCGGGATGAACACCGGGGAGCTGTTTTTT. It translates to CASSYPSGMNTGELFF. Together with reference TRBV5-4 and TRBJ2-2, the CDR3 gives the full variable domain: ETGVTQSPTHLIKTRGQQVTLRCSSQSGHNTVSWYQQALGQGPQFIFQYYREEENGRGNFPPRFSGLQFPNYSSELNVNALELDDSALYLCASSYPSGMNTGELFFGEGSRLTVL.

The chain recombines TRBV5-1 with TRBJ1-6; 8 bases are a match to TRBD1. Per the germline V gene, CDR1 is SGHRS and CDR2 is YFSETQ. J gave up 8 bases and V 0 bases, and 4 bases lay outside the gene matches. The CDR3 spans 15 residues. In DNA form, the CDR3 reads TGCGCCAGCAGCTTGGTACGGGGACAGGATTCACCCCTCCACTTT. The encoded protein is CASSLVRGQDSPLHF.

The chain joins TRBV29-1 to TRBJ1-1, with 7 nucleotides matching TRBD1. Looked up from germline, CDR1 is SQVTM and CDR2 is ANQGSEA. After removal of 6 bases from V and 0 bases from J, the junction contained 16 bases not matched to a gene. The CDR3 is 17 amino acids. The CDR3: CSVGGRDSNEMNTEAFF. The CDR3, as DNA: TGCAGCGTGGGGGGTCGGGACAGTAATGAAATGAACACTGAAGCTTTCTTT.

The CDR3 coding sequence is TGTGCCAGCAGCTTACTGGGGGAGACCCAGTACTTC. It translates to CASSLLGETQYF. The rearrangement links TRBV5-6 to TRBJ2-5; D gene unclear. The V gene lost 2 bases and the J gene lost 5 bases, with 7 bases spanning the gap. The CDR3 extends over 12 amino acids. The germline CDR1 and CDR2 sequences are SGHDT and YYEEEE.

Written as DNA, the CDR3 is TGTGCCAGCAGTTTTGTAGGCAATCAGCCCCAGCATTTT. This encodes CASSFVGNQPQHF. The J gene is TRBJ1-5, the V gene TRBV12-3 or TRBV12-4, with D unclear. Between the trimmed V and J ends, which lost 3 bases and 2 bases, there was a span of 5 bases. This CDR3 spans 13 amino acids.

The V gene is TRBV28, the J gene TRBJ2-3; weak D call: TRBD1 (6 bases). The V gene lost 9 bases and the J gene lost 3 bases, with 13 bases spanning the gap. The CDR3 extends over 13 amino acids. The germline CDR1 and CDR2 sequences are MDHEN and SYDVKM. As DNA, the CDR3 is TGTGCCAGTACAGGGCGGATAACAGATACGCAGTATTTT. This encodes CASTGRITDTQYF.

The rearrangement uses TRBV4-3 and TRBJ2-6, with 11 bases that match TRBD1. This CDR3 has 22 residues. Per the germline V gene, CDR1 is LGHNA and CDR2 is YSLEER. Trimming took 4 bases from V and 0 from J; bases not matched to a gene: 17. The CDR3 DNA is TGCGCCAGCAGCCGCATATGGACCGGGACAGGGGGTCGGCGCTCTGGGGCCAACGTCCTGACTTTC. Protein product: CASSRIWTGTGGRRSGANVLTF.

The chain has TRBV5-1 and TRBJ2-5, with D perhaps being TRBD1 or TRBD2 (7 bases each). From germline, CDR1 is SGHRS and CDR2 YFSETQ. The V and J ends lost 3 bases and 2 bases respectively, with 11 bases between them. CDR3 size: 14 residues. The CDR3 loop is CASSSQGGQETQYF. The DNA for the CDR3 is TGCGCCAGCAGCTCTCAGGGGGGGCAAGAGACCCAGTACTTC.

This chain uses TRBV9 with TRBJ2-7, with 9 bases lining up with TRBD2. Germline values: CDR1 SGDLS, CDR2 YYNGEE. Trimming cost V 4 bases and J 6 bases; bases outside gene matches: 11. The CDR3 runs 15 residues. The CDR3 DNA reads TGTGCCAGCAGCACCGGAGGGATAGCGGGAGTCGAGCAGTACTTC. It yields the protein CASSTGGIAGVEQYF.

CDR3 DNA: TGTGCCAGCAAAGGGGGGCTCGAGACCCAGTACTTC. Protein product: CASKGGLETQYF. The genes are TRBV28 and TRBJ2-5; D might be TRBD1 or TRBD2, each matching 6 bases. With 7 bases removed from V and 5 bases from J, the gap between germline ends came to 11 bases. CDR1 is MDHEN, CDR2 SYDVKM, per germline. The CDR3 covers 12 residues.

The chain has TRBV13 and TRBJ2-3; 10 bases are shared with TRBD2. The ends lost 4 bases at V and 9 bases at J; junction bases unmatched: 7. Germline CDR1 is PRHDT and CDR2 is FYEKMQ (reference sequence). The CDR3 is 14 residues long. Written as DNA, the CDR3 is TGTGCCAGCAGCTATAGCGGGGGGATCGACACGCAGTATTTT. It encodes CASSYSGGIDTQYF.

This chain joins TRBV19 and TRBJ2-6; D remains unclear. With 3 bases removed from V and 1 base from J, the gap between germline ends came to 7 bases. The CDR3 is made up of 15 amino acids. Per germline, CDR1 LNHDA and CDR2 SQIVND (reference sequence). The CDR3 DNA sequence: TGTGCCAGTAGTATCACCCGTTCTGGGGCCAACGTCCTGACTTTC. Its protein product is CASSITRSGANVLTF.

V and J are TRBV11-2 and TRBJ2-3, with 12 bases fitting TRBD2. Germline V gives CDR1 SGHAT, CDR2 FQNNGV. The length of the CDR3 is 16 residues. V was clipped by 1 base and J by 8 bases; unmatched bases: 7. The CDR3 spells CASSLGASGGASTQYF. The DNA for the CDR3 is TGTGCCAGCAGCTTAGGGGCTAGCGGGGGGGCTTCTACGCAGTATTTT.

CDR3: CSVGRQGGLYGYTF. The CDR3 nucleotides read TGCAGCGTTGGCAGACAGGGAGGCCTCTATGGCTACACCTTC. The V gene is TRBV29-1, the J gene TRBJ1-2, with 7 bases that match TRBD1. Germline trimming cut 4 bases from V and 4 bases from J; bases unmatched to any gene: 9. The CDR3 contains 14 residues. The germline CDR1 and CDR2 sequences are SQVTM and ANQGSEA.

CDR3 bases: TGTGCCAGCAGCAACGGACAGGGAAATGGCTACACCTTC. Its protein product is CASSNGQGNGYTF. V and J are TRBV11-3 and TRBJ1-2; 8 nucleotides line up with TRBD1. J gave up 6 bases and V 5 bases, and 5 bases lay outside the gene matches. This CDR3 contains 13 residues. Germline CDR1 is SGHNT and CDR2 is YENEEA.

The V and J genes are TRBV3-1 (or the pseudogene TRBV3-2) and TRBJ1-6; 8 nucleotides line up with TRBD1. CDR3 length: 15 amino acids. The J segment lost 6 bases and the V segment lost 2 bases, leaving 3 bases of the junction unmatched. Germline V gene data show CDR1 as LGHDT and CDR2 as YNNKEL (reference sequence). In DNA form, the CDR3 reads TGTGCCAGCAGCCAAAACACAGGGGGTAATTCACCCCTCCACTTT. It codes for CASSQNTGGNSPLHF.

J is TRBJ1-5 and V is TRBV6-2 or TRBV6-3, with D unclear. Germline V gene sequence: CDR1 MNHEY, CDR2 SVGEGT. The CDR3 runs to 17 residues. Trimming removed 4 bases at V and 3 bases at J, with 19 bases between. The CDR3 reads CASSSVRTAFPNQPQHF. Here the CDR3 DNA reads TGTGCCAGCAGTTCGGTTCGGACGGCGTTTCCCAATCAGCCCCAGCATTTT.

The CDR3 coding sequence is TGCGCCAGCAGCCAAAGGGTAGGAGGAAACACCATATATTTT. Translation gives CASSQRVGGNTIYF. The V call is TRBV4-3, the J call TRBJ1-3; D uncertain. CDR3 size: 14 residues. Germline CDR1 LGHNA, CDR2 YSLEER. Between the trimmed V and J ends, which lost 2 bases and 4 bases, there was a span of 9 bases.

This CDR3 reads CASSLESGNEKLFF. The CDR3 bases are TGCGCCAGCAGCTTGGAATCAGGGAATGAAAAACTGTTTTTT. This chain joins TRBV5-1 and TRBJ1-4, with D possibly being TRBD1 (5 bases). The germline gives CDR1 SGHRS, CDR2 YFSETQ. Trimming removed 0 bases at V and 5 bases at J, with 8 bases between. CDR3 size: 14 residues.

The CDR3 loop reads CASSLSADTGELFF. The CDR3 DNA sequence: TGCGCCAGCAGCCTTTCTGCTGACACCGGGGAGCTGTTTTTT. The genes are TRBV4-3 and TRBJ2-2; no clear D gene. Trimming shortened V by 4 bases and J by 3 bases, and 9 bases separated the two germline ends. This CDR3 is built from 14 residues. Germline V gives CDR1 LGHNA, CDR2 YSLEER.

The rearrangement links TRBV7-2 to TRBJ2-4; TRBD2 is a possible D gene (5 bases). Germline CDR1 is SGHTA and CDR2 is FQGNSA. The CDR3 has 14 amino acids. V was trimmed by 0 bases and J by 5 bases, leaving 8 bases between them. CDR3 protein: CASSLAAEENIQYF. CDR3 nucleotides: TGTGCCAGCAGCTTAGCCGCGGAGGAAAACATTCAGTACTTC.

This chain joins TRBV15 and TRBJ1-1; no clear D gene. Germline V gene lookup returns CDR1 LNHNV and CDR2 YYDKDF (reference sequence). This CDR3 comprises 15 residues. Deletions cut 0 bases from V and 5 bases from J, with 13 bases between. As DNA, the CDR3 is TGTGCCACCAGCAGAGATTGGGTAACTCGGACTGAAGCTTTCTTT. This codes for CATSRDWVTRTEAFF.

CDR3 amino acids: CASLLGGEKLFF. CDR3 nucleotides: TGTGCCAGCCTTCTGGGGGGGGAAAAACTGTTTTTT. This rearrangement joins TRBV2 to TRBJ1-4, with D tentatively TRBD1 (5 bases). V lost 8 bases, J lost 8 bases, and 12 bases lay in between. CDR3 length: 12 amino acids. The germline CDR1 and CDR2 sequences are SNHLY and FYNNEI.